Shown below are 25 T cell receptor beta chains from a single sample sequenced in a study of T cells in Graves' hyperthyroidism and ophthalmopathy. Using RNA transcripts as the source, TCR beta CDR3 regions were amplified. Researchers ran a first-round RT-PCR on the TCR CDR3 using the HTBI primer set. Using its own MiXCR run on the multiplex PCR reads, TCRdb lists one record per CDR3 protein. This sample has about 210,000 distinct CDR3 sequences; approximately 17% occur once, and the top ten carry approximately 50%. Sample: blood. Receptor source: a man aged 50-60 years with Graves' hyperthyroidism.

There are many counts of this clonotype. The chain employs TRBV20-1 and TRBJ2-2; TRBD2 agrees at 11 bases. The CDR3 spans 17 residues. With 1 base clipped from V and 5 bases from J, the junction kept 9 bases outside the gene matches. Germline CDR1 reads DFQATT; CDR2 reads SNEGSKA (reference sequence). CDR3 bases: TGCAGTGCTAGAGGCTGGCTAGCGGGGGGAAGGACCGGGGAGCTGTTTTTT. The encoded protein is CSARGWLAGGRTGELFF.

This clonotype was found many times. The DNA of the CDR3 is TGTGCCTGGAGTGACGCCAGGGAGTCAGGGAATCAGCCCCAGCATTTT. The encoded protein is CAWSDARESGNQPQHF. The chain couples TRBV30 to TRBJ1-5; tentative D call: TRBD1 (5 bases). This CDR3 comprises 16 residues. Germline CDR1 reads GTSNPN; CDR2 reads SVGIG (reference sequence). Between the trimmed V and J ends, which lost 1 base and 4 bases, there was a span of 17 bases.

This clonotype was seen a few times. The CDR3 coding sequence is TGTGCCATCAGTGAGTCGGGGGGGGCGAGCCGCAATGAGCAGTTCTTC. It codes for CAISESGGASRNEQFF. The chain has TRBV10-3 and TRBJ2-1; weak D call: TRBD2 (7 bases). This CDR3 has 16 amino acids. The V gene lost 0 bases and the J gene lost 6 bases, with 15 bases spanning the gap. The germline V gene has CDR1 ENHRY and CDR2 SYGVKD.

The V gene is TRBV20-1, the J gene TRBJ1-2; D not certain. Germline V gene data show CDR1 as DFQATT and CDR2 as SNEGSKA (reference sequence). Trimming took off 1 base at V and 0 bases at J, with 18 bases between the two ends. The CDR3 spans 17 residues. CDR3 in amino acids: CSARAGRGPETNYGYTF. For the CDR3, the DNA is TGCAGTGCTAGAGCCGGGAGAGGTCCGGAAACTAACTATGGCTACACCTTC.

This clonotype was counted ten times or more. The chain carries TRBV18 and TRBJ2-5; D is uncertain. V shed 1 base and J shed 2 bases, with 5 bases lying between them. The CDR3 length is 13 residues. The germline V gene encodes CDR1 KGHSH and CDR2 LQKENI. CDR3 in amino acids: CASSPQIQETQYF. CDR3 bases: TGTGCCAGCTCACCACAGATACAAGAGACCCAGTACTTC. Full variable domain (remainder filled in from reference TRBV18 and TRBJ2-5): NAGVMQNPRHLVRRRGQEARLRCSPMKGHSHVYWYRQLPEEGLKFMVYLQKENIIDESGMPKERFSAEFPKEGPSILRIQQVVRGDSAAYFCASSPQIQETQYFGPGTRLLVL.

In this sample, this clonotype turned up many times. This rearrangement joins TRBV12-3 or TRBV12-4 to TRBJ2-1, with TRBD2 matching over 7 bases. The CDR3 covers 16 residues. V dropped 4 bases and J dropped 2; count of bases not matched to a gene: 8. The CDR3 DNA sequence: TGTGCCAGCAGTTCGTTACTAGCGTCGGCCTACAATGAGCAGTTCTTC. This encodes CASSSLLASAYNEQFF.

This clonotype appeared a few times. The chain combines TRBV28 with TRBJ2-1, with 7 bases lining up with TRBD1. There are 17 residues in the CDR3. From germline, CDR1 is MDHEN and CDR2 SYDVKM. Trimming at V came to 6 bases and at J to 8 bases, leaving 19 bases not matched to a gene. Here the CDR3 reads CASRLTGTTSGDDEQFF. The CDR3 DNA sequence: TGTGCCAGCAGATTGACAGGGACAACCTCCGGGGACGATGAGCAGTTCTTC.

This clonotype was seen many times. The chain is built from TRBV25-1 and TRBJ2-1; D is perhaps TRBD2 (5 bases). The CDR3 is 16 residues long. Trimming removed 2 bases at V and 0 bases at J, with 11 bases between. Germline V gene data show CDR1 as MGHDK and CDR2 as SYGVNS. CDR3: CASSEERGSSYNEQFF. DNA for the CDR3: TGTGCCAGCAGTGAAGAGAGAGGGAGCTCCTACAATGAGCAGTTCTTC.

This clonotype was seen repeatedly, ten times or more. V is TRBV30 and J is TRBJ2-7; no clear D gene. The V and J ends lost 0 bases and 4 bases respectively, with 7 bases between them. The CDR3 runs 12 residues. Germline CDR1 is GTSNPN and CDR2 is SVGIG (reference sequence). The CDR3 coding sequence is TGTGCCTGGAGTGTACAAGGGTACGAGCAGTACTTC. It codes for CAWSVQGYEQYF. The full variable domain, completed using reference TRBV30 and TRBJ2-7, is SQTIHQWPATLVQPVGSPLSLECTVEGTSNPNLYWYRQAAGRGLQLLFYSVGIGQISSEVPQNLSASRPQDRQFILSSKKLLLSDSGFYLCAWSVQGYEQYFGPGTRLTVT.

At least ten counts were recorded for this clonotype. The chain combines TRBV12-3 or TRBV12-4 with TRBJ2-5; tentatively, D is TRBD2 (5 bases). Trimming left V 4 bases short and J 0 bases short, with 9 bases between. The CDR3 runs 14 residues. In DNA, the CDR3 is TGTGCCAGCAGTTGGGAGCCCAACCAAGAGACCCAGTACTTC. Translation: CASSWEPNQETQYF.

In this sample, this clonotype turned up many times. The CDR3 loop reads CASSLAQGRTEAFF. The CDR3 DNA is TGTGCCAGCAGCTTAGCCCAGGGGAGAACTGAAGCTTTCTTT. The rearrangement joins TRBV11-2 to TRBJ1-1, with D tentatively TRBD1 (6 bases). The germline CDR1 and CDR2 sequences are SGHAT and FQNNGV. The germline V and J ends were trimmed by 1 base and 5 bases, with 11 bases remaining between them. The CDR3 contains 14 residues.

This clonotype was counted only a few times. V gene TRBV28 combines with J gene TRBJ1-4; TRBD1 matches at 9 bases. The CDR3 is made up of 16 amino acids. Germline lookup yields CDR1 MDHEN and CDR2 SYDVKM. J was trimmed by 8 bases and V by 10 bases; bases with no gene match: 17. CDR3 coding DNA: TGTGCCACCACTCCGCCCAACAGGGGGCTGGAGGAAAAACTGTTTTTT. Encoded protein: CATTPPNRGLEEKLFF.

This clonotype showed up just a few times. An end of the junction does not agree with germline; a read error may underlie this. V is TRBV20-1 and J is TRBJ1-6; 8 bases map to TRBD1. CDR3 length equals 15 residues. Germline-derived CDR1 and CDR2 are DFQATT and SNEGSKA (reference sequence). CDR3: CSARGGTGDNSPLHF. The DNA for the CDR3 is TGCAGTGCCAGAGGCGGGACAGGTGATAATTCACCCCTCCACTTT.

This clonotype appeared many times. The chain combines TRBV7-2 with TRBJ2-3, with D maybe TRBD2 (6 bases). Germline V gene lookup returns CDR1 SGHTA and CDR2 FQGNSA. The CDR3 loop spans 14 amino acids. V was pared by 5 bases and J by 5 bases, with 14 bases between. CDR3 sequence (DNA): TGTGCCAGCAGCCCGAGACTAGGAGAAGATACGCAGTATTTT. Translating gives CASSPRLGEDTQYF.

This clonotype appeared many times. J is TRBJ1-4 and V is TRBV12-3 or TRBV12-4; TRBD1 aligns across 10 bases. With V trimmed by 7 bases and J by 6 bases, 11 bases remained unmatched. This CDR3 spans 16 amino acids. The CDR3 here is CASTIRTGTGDEKLFF. The CDR3 region has the DNA TGTGCCAGCACCATCCGAACCGGGACAGGGGATGAAAAACTGTTTTTT.

J is TRBJ2-3 and V is TRBV5-1; TRBD2 is a possible D gene (5 bases). The germline V and J ends were trimmed by 0 bases and 0 bases, with 11 bases remaining between them. In germline, CDR1 is SGHRS, CDR2 YFSETQ. The CDR3 runs to 16 residues. The CDR3 DNA reads as TGCGCCAGCAGCTTGGATGCTAGCACTAGCACAGATACGCAGTATTTT. This encodes CASSLDASTSTDTQYF.

This clonotype was observed a few times. The rearrangement uses TRBV11-2 and TRBJ2-2; 12 bases map to TRBD2. With 6 bases clipped from V and 6 bases from J, the junction kept 14 bases outside the gene matches. The CDR3 has 18 amino acids. From germline, CDR1 is SGHAT and CDR2 FQNNGV. CDR3 region: CASRRLARASGRAGELFF. CDR3 coding DNA: TGTGCCAGCAGACGCCTCGCGCGGGCTAGCGGGAGGGCCGGGGAGCTGTTTTTT.

This clonotype was seen many times. The chain uses TRBV7-2 and TRBJ1-2; D not resolved. Germline V gene lookup returns CDR1 SGHTA and CDR2 FQGNSA. Trimming stripped 1 base from V and 8 bases from J, with 20 bases between. There are 16 residues in the CDR3. This CDR3 is CASSLGSGVGYGGYTF. The CDR3 DNA follows: TGTGCCAGCAGCTTAGGATCCGGGGTCGGTTACGGGGGCTACACCTTC.

Of note for this clonotype: A single base separates this from a much larger clone, so it may be a read error. The chain recombines TRBV7-9 with TRBJ2-7; weak D call: TRBD1 (6 bases). Trimming took 5 bases from V and 1 from J, leaving 15 bases between them. The germline V gene has CDR1 SEHNR and CDR2 FQNEAQ (reference sequence). The length of the CDR3 is 15 residues. In nucleotides, the CDR3 is TGTGCCAGCAGCGGACACCAGGGGCAGTCCTACGAGCAGTACTTC. Its translation: CASSGHQGQSYEQYF.

This clonotype was recorded at least ten times. The J gene is TRBJ2-1, the V gene TRBV28, with 9 bases identical to TRBD2. Unmatched junction bases numbered 8, after V lost 5 bases and J lost 0 bases. The germline gives CDR1 MDHEN, CDR2 SYDVKM. This CDR3 region has 17 residues. CDR3 protein: CASSPQTSGGSYNEQFF. The CDR3 DNA reads TGTGCCAGCAGTCCGCAGACTAGCGGCGGCTCCTACAATGAGCAGTTCTTC.

This clonotype was recorded at least ten times. The V and J genes are TRBV2 and TRBJ2-2, with no clear D. V dropped 6 bases and J dropped 6 bases, with 17 bases sitting between them. The CDR3 totals 15 residues. CDR1 and CDR2 from the germline V gene are SNHLY and FYNNEI. The DNA of the CDR3 is TGTGCCAGCAGCCAAACTTCCCAAAGGGCCGGGGAGCTGTTTTTT. Translation: CASSQTSQRAGELFF.

This clonotype was detected many times. The V and J genes are TRBV28 and TRBJ1-5; D is unclear. Trimming took 6 bases from V and 3 from J, leaving 12 bases between them. The CDR3 extends over 14 amino acids. Germline V gives CDR1 MDHEN, CDR2 SYDVKM. The CDR3 spells CASRLLGNNQPQHF. Written as DNA, the CDR3 is TGTGCCAGCAGGCTTCTGGGCAACAATCAGCCCCAGCATTTT. The whole variable domain, filled in from reference TRBV28 and TRBJ1-5, reads DVKVTQSSRYLVKRTGEKVFLECVQDMDHENMFWYRQDPGLGLRLIYFSYDVKMKEKGDIPEGYSVSREKKERFSLILESASTNQTSMYLCASRLLGNNQPQHFGDGTRLSIL.

This sequence joins TRBV12-3 or TRBV12-4 and TRBJ1-5, with 7 bases fitting TRBD1. The CDR3 has 16 residues. J was trimmed by 6 bases and V by 4 bases; bases with no gene match: 12. The CDR3 here is CASSSKTGVSSQPQHF. CDR3 DNA sequence: TGTGCCAGCAGTTCGAAAACAGGGGTTAGTAGTCAGCCCCAGCATTTT.

The chain has TRBV7-9 and TRBJ1-1; unclear D gene. Germline V lookup: CDR1 SEHNR, CDR2 FQNEAQ (reference sequence). The CDR3 extends over 14 amino acids. The V gene lost 4 bases and the J gene lost 4 bases, with 13 bases spanning the gap. The DNA of the CDR3 is TGTGCCAGCAGCTCTCGAGGCGAGGGCACTGAAGCTTTCTTT. It translates to CASSSRGEGTEAFF.

This clonotype has just a few counts. The rearrangement uses TRBV5-1 and TRBJ2-6; D gene unclear. The V gene's germline CDR1 is SGHRS and CDR2 YFSETQ. The V end lost 0 bases, the J end lost 2 bases, and 3 bases lay between the germline ends. The CDR3 is 14 residues long. CDR3 sequence reads: CASSLVAGANVLTF. The CDR3 DNA sequence: TGCGCCAGCAGCTTGGTTGCTGGGGCCAACGTCCTGACTTTC.